A single sample is the source of the 24 T cell receptor beta chains below, sequenced in a study of blood T cell repertoires in COVID-19. Clones were read by immunoSEQ multiplex PCR, and TCRdb kept only the in-frame ones, dropping some. Counted here are around 130,000 clones, roughly four fifths occurring once; the ten biggest clones make up roughly 12%. Sequenced: peripheral blood. The receptors derive from a human donor in a cohort sampled during active COVID-19.

The chain recombines TRBV5-1 with TRBJ2-7; 7 nucleotides line up with TRBD1. The CDR3 consists of 13 residues. The V gene end was trimmed by 0 bases and the J gene end by 10 bases; junction bases not matched to a gene: 7. Per germline, CDR1 SGHRS and CDR2 YFSETQ. CDR3 region: CASSLAPGDRQYF. The DNA of the CDR3 is TGCGCCAGCAGCTTGGCCCCCGGGGACAGACAGTACTTC.

The J gene is TRBJ2-2, the V gene TRBV19; 8 nucleotides match TRBD2. This CDR3 has 15 residues. V lost 5 bases to trimming and J lost 3 bases; unmatched junction nucleotides: 5. Germline-derived CDR1 and CDR2 are LNHDA and SQIVND (reference sequence). The CDR3 protein is CASSREGYDTGELFF. The CDR3 nucleotides are TGTGCCAGTAGTCGGGAGGGGTATGACACCGGGGAGCTGTTTTTT.

This chain uses TRBV5-6 with TRBJ1-3, with D unresolved. The CDR3 length is 14 residues. V lost 4 bases and J 4 bases, leaving 12 bases between the germline ends. Per germline, CDR1 SGHDT and CDR2 YYEEEE. In nucleotides, the CDR3 is TGTGCCAGCAGCATGACACGGATGGGAAACACCATATATTTT. Amino acid sequence: CASSMTRMGNTIYF.

The chain joins TRBV27 to TRBJ1-1, with TRBD1 as a possible D gene (5 bases). This CDR3 contains 14 residues. Trimming took 3 bases from V and 0 from J, leaving 8 bases between them. The germline V gene encodes CDR1 MNHEY and CDR2 SMNVEV (reference sequence). The CDR3 bases are TGTGCCAGCAGTTTCCGGGGGATGAACACTGAAGCTTTCTTT. Encoded protein: CASSFRGMNTEAFF.

This rearrangement joins TRBV27 to TRBJ2-1; TRBD1 might be the D (6 bases). Germline V gene lookup returns CDR1 MNHEY and CDR2 SMNVEV (reference sequence). This CDR3 is built from 14 residues. Trimming removed 7 bases from V and 9 bases from J, with 19 bases in between. Here the CDR3 DNA reads TGTGCCAGCAATAGTACAGGGTTCAAGGGTGAGCAGTTCTTC. It translates to CASNSTGFKGEQFF.

This clone was counted only a few times. The genes are TRBV7-2 and TRBJ1-1, with D perhaps matching TRBD1 (6 bases). CDR3 length: 14 amino acids. Germline CDR1 is SGHTA and CDR2 is FQGNSA. The ends were cut back, 3 bases at V and 4 bases at J, with 12 bases in the middle. The CDR3 DNA follows: TGTGCCAGCAGCTTGGCACAGGGAAGCACTGAAGCTTTCTTT. Its protein is CASSLAQGSTEAFF.

V usage is TRBV6-5 and J usage is TRBJ2-7; 7 nucleotides align to TRBD2. The CDR3 is made up of 13 amino acids. Germline-derived CDR1 and CDR2 are MNHEY and SVGAGI. Trimming took 0 bases from V and 9 from J; bases not matched to a gene: 5. In DNA, the CDR3 is TGTGCCAGCAGTTACTCCCCAGGACTAGGGCAGTACTTC. Protein sequence: CASSYSPGLGQYF.

The table lists this clone with a few counts. This rearrangement joins TRBV3-1 (or the pseudogene TRBV3-2) to TRBJ1-5; 10 bases match TRBD1. Germline V gives CDR1 LGHDT, CDR2 YNNKEL (reference sequence). J was trimmed by 7 bases and V by 4 bases; bases with no gene match: 4. The CDR3 runs to 14 residues. The CDR3 DNA follows: TGTGCCAGCAGCCCGGGGACAGGGGAACAGCCCCAGCATTTT. Translated: CASSPGTGEQPQHF.

The chain recombines TRBV5-4 with TRBJ2-5, with D uncertain. Looked up from germline, CDR1 is SGHNT and CDR2 is YYREEE (reference sequence). Between the trimmed V and J ends, which lost 4 bases and 3 bases, there was a span of 4 bases. This CDR3 has 11 residues. The CDR3 coding sequence is TGTGCCAGCAGCATAGAAGAGACCCAGTACTTC. Residues: CASSIEETQYF.

The chain has TRBV6-5 and TRBJ1-2; TRBD1 matches 9 bases. CDR1 and CDR2 (germline): MNHEY, SVGAGI. After removal of 6 bases from V and 1 base from J, the junction contained 6 bases not matched to a gene. CDR3 size: 15 residues. The CDR3 bases are TGTGCCAGCAGCCCGAGGACAGGGGATAACTATGGCTACACCTTC. Translated, it gives CASSPRTGDNYGYTF.

The gene calls are TRBV5-5 and TRBJ2-5; D might be TRBD1 (5 bases). CDR3 length equals 13 residues. The V gene's germline CDR1 is SGHKS and CDR2 YYEKEE (reference sequence). The V gene lost 0 bases and the J gene lost 4 bases, with 7 bases spanning the gap. CDR3 loop: CASSLAGLETQYF. CDR3 bases: TGTGCCAGCAGCTTGGCAGGGTTAGAGACCCAGTACTTC.

V usage is TRBV11-2 and J usage is TRBJ2-3; TRBD2 matches 12 bases. V lost 5 bases, J lost 3 bases, and 3 bases stayed unmatched. CDR1 SGHAT and CDR2 FQNNGV come from the germline V gene. The CDR3 extends over 15 amino acids. CDR3 in amino acids: CASSPGLAGTDTQYF. CDR3 DNA: TGTGCCAGCAGCCCCGGACTAGCGGGAACAGATACGCAGTATTTT.

This chain joins TRBV6-2 or TRBV6-3 and TRBJ2-5; TRBD2 matches 8 bases. The junction had 10 bases not matched to a gene; V was cut back by 6 bases and J by 4 bases. Germline CDR1 reads MNHEY; CDR2 reads SVGEGT. CDR3 length: 15 residues. The CDR3, as DNA: TGTGCCAGCAGCCGCTCGGACGGGGGGGGAGAGACCCAGTACTTC. Translation gives CASSRSDGGGETQYF.

The sample holds one count of this clone. The rearrangement uses TRBV10-1 and TRBJ2-5, with 13 nucleotides matching TRBD2. Germline-derived CDR1 and CDR2 are WNHNN and SYGVQD (reference sequence). Losses at the gene ends were 4 bases for V and 1 base for J; bases not matched to a gene: 12. CDR3 size: 19 residues. The CDR3 DNA sequence: TGCGCCAGCAGTGGGGGTCCTCGGACTAGCGGGGGTTTCCAAGAGACCCAGTACTTC. Translated, it gives CASSGGPRTSGGFQETQYF.

This clone was observed a handful of times. V is TRBV2 and J is TRBJ1-4; 8 bases match TRBD1. V lost 5 bases, J lost 8 bases, and 10 bases stayed unmatched. The CDR3 is 15 amino acids. Germline CDR1 reads SNHLY; CDR2 reads FYNNEI. The CDR3: CASSLRQGNFEKLFF. The CDR3 nucleotides are TGTGCCAGCAGTCTCCGACAGGGGAACTTCGAAAAACTGTTTTTT.

The chain has TRBV11-1 and TRBJ1-2, with 7 bases aligning to TRBD1. J was trimmed by 2 bases and V by 4 bases; bases with no gene match: 7. The length of the CDR3 is 15 residues. Germline CDR1 SGHAT, CDR2 FQDESV (reference sequence). The CDR3 sequence is CASSSRTGRNYGYTF. Written as DNA, the CDR3 is TGTGCCAGCAGCTCCAGGACAGGTCGGAACTATGGCTACACCTTC.

The rearrangement uses TRBV18 and TRBJ1-5, with unresolved D. In germline, CDR1 is KGHSH, CDR2 LQKENI. The length of the CDR3 is 16 residues. V gave up 3 bases and J gave up 6 bases, with 18 bases separating them. The CDR3 loop is CASSPAYTPAGQPQHF. CDR3 nucleotides: TGTGCCAGCTCACCGGCTTACACCCCGGCGGGTCAGCCCCAGCATTTT.

The J gene is TRBJ2-1, the V gene TRBV5-1, with 11 bases that match TRBD2. This CDR3 has 17 residues. Germline values: CDR1 SGHRS, CDR2 YFSETQ. V dropped 4 bases and J dropped 1; count of bases not matched to a gene: 7. The chain's CDR3 is CASSVRLAGPSYNEQFF. DNA of the CDR3: TGCGCCAGCAGCGTACGACTAGCGGGGCCGTCCTACAATGAGCAGTTCTTC.

Note on this clone: This sample includes further DNA sequences coding for the same CDR3. The gene calls are TRBV2 and TRBJ1-1; 7 nucleotides agree with TRBD1. CDR1 SNHLY and CDR2 FYNNEI come from the germline V gene. The CDR3 is 13 residues long. V lost 4 bases and J lost 1; bases outside the gene matches: 0. The CDR3 sequence: CASSGQGNTEAFF. Written as DNA, the CDR3 is TGTGCCAGCAGTGGACAGGGGAACACTGAAGCTTTCTTT.

The chain couples TRBV28 to TRBJ2-1, with 10 nucleotides matching TRBD1. Germline loops: CDR1 MDHEN, CDR2 SYDVKM. Unmatched junction bases numbered 21, after V lost 5 bases and J lost 8 bases. The CDR3 spans 19 residues. This CDR3 reads CASSPRDRGYSTLRYEQFF. The CDR3 region has the DNA TGTGCCAGCAGTCCCAGGGACAGGGGCTATTCCACCCTTCGGTATGAGCAGTTCTTC. Full variable domain (missing parts from reference TRBV28 and TRBJ2-1): DVKVTQSSRYLVKRTGEKVFLECVQDMDHENMFWYRQDPGLGLRLIYFSYDVKMKEKGDIPEGYSVSREKKERFSLILESASTNQTSMYLCASSPRDRGYSTLRYEQFFGPGTRLTVL.

CDR3 sequence reads: CATSDSSGGSYNEQFF. Written as DNA, the CDR3 is TGTGCCACCAGTGACAGTAGCGGGGGGTCCTACAATGAGCAGTTCTTC. V usage is TRBV24-1 and J usage is TRBJ2-1; TRBD2 aligns across 10 bases. V was clipped by 4 bases and J by 1 base; unmatched bases: 3. The CDR3 has 16 residues. Germline values: CDR1 KGHDR, CDR2 SFDVKD.

The chain couples TRBV9 to TRBJ2-5; 7 positions match TRBD1. Germline CDR1 reads SGDLS; CDR2 reads YYNGEE. The junction had 6 bases not matched to a gene; V was cut back by 2 bases and J by 5 bases. The CDR3 is 14 residues long. CDR3 amino acids: CASSVEGARETQYF. CDR3 coding DNA: TGTGCCAGCAGCGTCGAGGGGGCTCGGGAGACCCAGTACTTC.

The chain links TRBV4-2 to TRBJ2-7; 7 bases line up with TRBD2. The CDR3 spans 15 residues. Germline loops: CDR1 LGHNA, CDR2 YNFKEQ. With 0 bases clipped from V and 0 bases from J, the junction kept 2 bases outside the gene matches. Here the CDR3 reads CASSQDERGSYEQYF. CDR3 bases: TGTGCCAGCAGCCAAGACGAGCGGGGCTCCTACGAGCAGTACTTC.

The rearrangement links TRBV11-2 to TRBJ2-1; 9 nucleotides align to TRBD2. V shed 4 bases, J shed 9 bases, and the junction held 7 bases outside the gene matches. The CDR3 is made up of 14 amino acids. The V gene's germline CDR1 is SGHAT and CDR2 FQNNGV. The CDR3 sequence: CASSSGTSYREQFF. The CDR3 nucleotides read TGTGCCAGCAGCTCAGGGACTAGCTACCGTGAGCAGTTCTTC.